Listed below are T cell receptor beta chains from one sample, sequenced in a study of T cells after yellow fever vaccination. TCRdb reprocessed the 5' RACE reads with MiXCR, giving one entry per CDR3 protein. Here the sample spans over 35,000 distinct CDR3 sequences, more than 6% being singletons. This specimen consisted of PBMCs, either bulk or a sorted T-cell subset (CD4+, CD8+, memory, or dextramer-sorted; not recorded which), obtained 45 days after the yellow fever booster vaccination. The receptors stem from a man aged 30 to 45 who received the YFV17D yellow fever vaccine. Both conserved end residues are part of each CDR3. A D gene is named only where the DNA matches it firmly. Size tells how often a clone was seen (once, few, many) or the class of an expanded clone, and some rows leave it out.

v_call	j_call	clone_size	d_call	cdr3_aa	cdr3_nt
TRBV7-2	TRBJ2-7	many	TRBD1	CASSLNRDRTF	TGTGCCAGCAGCTTGAACCGGGACAGAACCTTC
TRBV15	TRBJ2-1	many	.	CATSREGLETYNEQFF	TGTGCCACCAGCAGAGAGGGGCTGGAAACCTACAATGAGCAGTTCTTC
TRBV29-1	TRBJ1-4	many	.	CSPLFGSEANEKLFF	TGCAGCCCCTTGTTCGGGAGCGAGGCTAATGAAAAACTGTTTTTT
TRBV16	TRBJ1-5	.	.	CASSQSKSEGLYGGNQPQHF	TGTGCCAGCAGCCAATCTAAATCTGAGGGACTTTACGGGGGCAATCAGCCCCAGCATTTT
TRBV5-1	TRBJ1-1	many	TRBD1	CASSLGTRGLEAFF	TGCGCCAGCAGCTTGGGCACCAGGGGGTTAGAAGCTTTCTTT
TRBV27	TRBJ1-2	few	.	CASSLRAGGGYTF	TGTGCCAGCAGTTTGCGGGCAGGCGGGGGCTACACCTTC
TRBV5-5	TRBJ2-2	many	.	CASSLRGSGELFF	TGTGCCAGCAGCTTGAGGGGAAGCGGGGAGCTGTTTTTT
TRBV7-2	TRBJ2-4	many	TRBD1	CASSLGQGVDIQYF	TGTGCCAGCAGCCTCGGACAGGGTGTGGACATTCAGTACTTC
TRBV12-3/TRBV12-4	TRBJ2-7	many	TRBD1	CASSFPGQGSYEQYF	TGTGCCAGCAGTTTTCCGGGACAGGGCTCCTACGAGCAGTACTTC
TRBV7-8	TRBJ2-1	.	TRBD2	CASSTAGTSGWEQFF	TGTGCCAGCAGCACTGCTGGGACTAGCGGGTGGGAGCAGTTCTTC
TRBV7-2	TRBJ2-7	few	TRBD2	CASTSGLNYEQYF	TGTGCCAGCACTAGCGGGTTAAACTACGAGCAGTACTTC
TRBV7-2	TRBJ2-2	many	.	CASSLWALGELFF	TGTGCCAGCAGCTTATGGGCACTAGGAGAGCTGTTTTTT
TRBV6-1	TRBJ2-7	.	.	CASSEIQGRLARAYEQYF	TGTGCCAGCAGTGAAATACAGGGTCGGCTAGCGCGAGCTTACGAGCAGTACTTC
TRBV3-1	TRBJ1-1	few	.	CASSQLWDTEAFF	TGTGCCAGCAGCCAGTTGTGGGACACTGAAGCTTTCTTT
TRBV6-5	TRBJ1-1	many	TRBD1	CASRHRRTGLNTEAFF	TGTGCCAGCAGACACAGAAGGACAGGCCTGAACACTGAAGCTTTCTTT